The 18 T cell receptor beta chains below were found in one sample sequenced in a study of T cell repertoires in cytomegalovirus infection (dated by TCRdb to between 2018 and 2020). The treatment or condition label here, explained by the study, means: in vitro stimulation with specific CMV peptide epitopes to enrich CMV-specific T cells. TCRdb records Illumina HiSeq 1500 as the sequencer. TCRdb passed the public sequencing reads through fastp at Q25 and MiXCR, retaining productive beta sequences. Every CDR3 protein is listed once, alongside the most common genes and DNA of its rows. The sample profile shows about 920,000 distinct CDR3 sequences; 31% of them were found once. The biggest ten clones account for roughly 12% of the sample. These receptors have no known antigen. Sequencing was performed on cultured CD8+ T cells from PBMCs, taken from culture after CMV antigen stimulation. These receptors all stem from a human donor in good health (CMV status not recorded). Some clones in this sample may be carry-over from other donors' samples.

Concerning this clonotype: Here the CDR3 omits its conserved ending phenylalanine or tryptophan, so a read error is the likely source. This chain links TRBV7-6 with TRBJ2-2; 7 bases match TRBD2. The ends lost 4 bases at V and 6 bases at J; junction bases unmatched: 8. Per germline, CDR1 SGHVS and CDR2 FNYEAQ. The CDR3 extends over 15 amino acids. The CDR3 reads CASSSTGGMAGELFL. The CDR3 DNA sequence: TGTGCCAGCAGCTCGACCGGGGGGATGGCCGGGGAGCTGTTTCTT.

V gene TRBV28 combines with J gene TRBJ1-1; 8 bases match TRBD1. CDR1 MDHEN and CDR2 SYDVKM come from the germline V gene. CDR3 size: 16 residues. J lost 0 bases, V lost 6 bases, and 9 bases had no gene match. The CDR3 spells CASSFRTGNVNTEAFF. CDR3 DNA sequence: TGTGCCAGCAGCTTTAGGACAGGGAACGTGAACACTGAAGCTTTCTTT.

This clonotype showed up just a few times. The CDR3 ends on some other residue instead of the conserved phenylalanine or tryptophan, so this is likely a read error. The DNA is omitted, as the CDR3 cannot be located on it reliably, and the CDR3 follows TCRdb's listing. This chain joins TRBV6-9 and TRBJ2-3; TRBD1 was called by the table and not checked on the DNA. CDR1 is MNHGY, CDR2 SVAAGI, per germline. The CDR3 is 8 amino acids long, termini counted. The CDR3 spells CASSQGAV.

The chain uses TRBV11-2 and TRBJ2-6; D is possibly TRBD1 (7 bases). The CDR3 extends over 15 amino acids. CDR1 and CDR2 (germline): SGHAT, FQNNGV. Trimming left V 5 bases short and J 3 bases short, with 11 bases between. The CDR3 spells CASSHRGGGANVLTF. Here the CDR3 DNA reads TGTGCCAGCAGCCACAGGGGAGGTGGGGCCAACGTCCTGACTTTC.

This clonotype was found a few times. The rearrangement links TRBV29-1 to TRBJ2-3, with a tentative D call TRBD1 (5 bases). V was clipped by 6 bases and J by 1 base, with 8 bases between them. CDR1 and CDR2 from the germline V gene are SQVTM and ANQGSEA. The CDR3 consists of 12 residues. CDR3 in amino acids: CSVQEGTDTQYF. The CDR3 DNA sequence: TGCAGCGTACAGGAAGGCACAGATACGCAGTATTTT.

The rearrangement links TRBV5-6 to TRBJ2-5; 11 nucleotides agree with TRBD2. This CDR3 has 19 residues. The junction had 16 bases not matched to a gene; V was cut back by 4 bases and J by 2 bases. The germline gives CDR1 SGHDT, CDR2 YYEEEE. The CDR3 DNA is TGTGCCAGCAGCACCCTAGCGGGGGGCTTATTCCTGACACAAGAGACCCAGTACTTC. This sequence encodes CASSTLAGGLFLTQETQYF.

The CDR3 sequence is CASSILAGGRNEQFF. Here the CDR3 DNA reads TGTGCCAGCAGCATACTAGCGGGGGGGCGGAATGAGCAGTTCTTC. The chain uses TRBV7-9 and TRBJ2-1; TRBD2 agrees at 13 bases. The ends lost 5 bases at V and 7 bases at J; junction bases unmatched: 5. The CDR3 spans 15 residues. CDR1 and CDR2 (germline): SEHNR, FQNEAQ (reference sequence). Using reference TRBV7-9 and TRBJ2-1 for the parts outside the CDR3, the full variable domain is DTGVSQNPRHKITKRGQNVTFRCDPISEHNRLYWYRQTLGQGPEFLTYFQNEAQLEKSRLLSDRFSAERPKGSFSTLEIQRTEQGDSAMYLCASSILAGGRNEQFFGPGTRLTVL.

Ten or more counts support this clonotype. V and J are TRBV6-5 and TRBJ2-3, with D possibly called TRBD1 or TRBD2 (5 bases each). The CDR3 is 18 residues long. Germline V gene data show CDR1 as MNHEY and CDR2 as SVGAGI. Trimming removed 1 base from V and 0 bases from J, with 17 bases in between. The DNA of the CDR3 is TGTGCCAGCAGTTACTTTTATTCCGGGACGGCTAGCACAGATACGCAGTATTTT. It translates to CASSYFYSGTASTDTQYF.

A note on this clonotype: This CDR3 is missing its conserved last phenylalanine or tryptophan, likely due to a read error. This chain links TRBV12-5 with TRBJ2-7; 12 nucleotides agree with TRBD1. The germline CDR1 and CDR2 sequences are LGHNT and FRNRAP. The V segment lost 1 base and the J segment 7 bases; nucleotides outside the gene matches: 8. The CDR3 contains 16 residues. For the CDR3, the DNA is TGTGCTAGTGGTTTGGCGACCGGGACAGGGGGCGCGGAGCAGTACATC. Encoded protein: CASGLATGTGGAEQYI.

The chain recombines TRBV6-1 with TRBJ1-3, with D perhaps TRBD1 (6 bases). This CDR3 region has 16 residues. Germline V gene data show CDR1 as MNHNS and CDR2 as SASEGT. Trimming shortened V by 1 base and J by 5 bases, and 15 bases separated the two germline ends. The DNA for the CDR3 is TGTGCCAGCAGTGAAGTTCGAGGGGGACCAAGAAACACCATATATTTT. Amino acid sequence: CASSEVRGGPRNTIYF.

This clonotype was recorded only once. The chain carries TRBV18 and TRBJ2-1; D possibly corresponds to TRBD1 (6 bases). Trimming took off 6 bases at V and 14 bases at J, with 17 bases between the two ends. Germline CDR1 is KGHSH and CDR2 is LQKENI. The CDR3 length is 12 residues. DNA of the CDR3: TGTGCCAGCTCCCCTTACCGGGACAATGAGTTCTTC. Its translation is CASSPYRDNEFF.

The gene calls are TRBV11-2 and TRBJ2-2; TRBD2 is a possible D gene (6 bases). The CDR3 loop spans 18 amino acids. V was shortened by 5 bases and J by 0 bases, with 19 bases between the two germline ends. Per germline, CDR1 SGHAT and CDR2 FQNNGV. CDR3 protein: CASSLGWDGTANTGELFF. The DNA for the CDR3 is TGTGCCAGCAGCCTCGGCTGGGATGGGACTGCGAACACCGGGGAGCTGTTTTTT.

CDR3 loop: CASSSNPGTLLRGLYGYTF. Here the CDR3 DNA reads TGTGCCAGCAGCTCAAACCCCGGGACCTTACTGAGGGGGCTCTATGGCTACACCTTC. The rearrangement links TRBV7-6 to TRBJ1-2; TRBD1 aligns across 7 bases. J gave up 4 bases and V 4 bases, and 21 bases lay outside the gene matches. This CDR3 comprises 19 residues. The germline gives CDR1 SGHVS, CDR2 FNYEAQ.

At least ten counts were recorded for this clonotype. In nucleotides, the CDR3 is TGTGCCAGCACCAATCCAAACACCGGGGAGCTGTTTTTT. This encodes CASTNPNTGELFF. This chain connects TRBV6-2 or TRBV6-3 to TRBJ2-2; no firm D call. Looked up from germline, CDR1 is MNHEY and CDR2 is SVGEGT. Trimming shortened V by 7 bases and J by 2 bases, and 8 bases separated the two germline ends. The CDR3 runs to 13 residues.

This clonotype showed up just a few times. The chain recombines TRBV19 with TRBJ2-6; D is unclear. There are 17 residues in the CDR3. V gave up 5 bases and J gave up 0 bases, with 14 bases separating them. Germline lookup yields CDR1 LNHDA and CDR2 SQIVND (reference sequence). The CDR3 nucleotides are TGTGCCAGTAGTTCTCAATCCTTAGCCTCTGGGGCCAACGTCCTGACTTTC. Translation: CASSSQSLASGANVLTF.

In this sample, this clonotype turned up many times. The CDR3 DNA reads as TGTGCCAGCAGCTTAGGTGGTGGGGGGCTGGCCTACGAGCAGTACGTC. It translates to CASSLGGGGLAYEQYV. This chain joins TRBV7-9 and TRBJ2-7; perhaps D is TRBD1 or TRBD2 (6 bases each). Germline lookup yields CDR1 SEHNR and CDR2 FQNEAQ (reference sequence). There are 16 residues in the CDR3. V gave up 1 base and J gave up 2 bases, with 15 bases separating them.

The CDR3 nucleotides are TGTGCCAGTAGTATTTGGGCTCGAATGAACACTGAAGCTTTCTTT. This encodes CASSIWARMNTEAFF. The chain combines TRBV19 with TRBJ1-1; D is uncertain. CDR3 length: 15 amino acids. V lost 3 bases and J lost 0, with 11 bases in between. Germline CDR1 LNHDA, CDR2 SQIVND (reference sequence).

This chain links TRBV28 with TRBJ2-7; D gene unclear. Trimming took off 5 bases at V and 0 bases at J, with 11 bases between the two ends. CDR3 size: 14 residues. Germline V gene sequence: CDR1 MDHEN, CDR2 SYDVKM. Written as DNA, the CDR3 is TGTGCCAGCAGTGTATCGGTCGGCTCCTACGAGCAGTACGTC. Protein product: CASSVSVGSYEQYV.